This TCR beta chain came from a study of regulatory T cells in long-lasting Graves disease. Study in general: Patients newly diagnosed with Graves' had been on antithyroid drugs for under 3 months.

CDR3-region Arm-PCR and iRepertoire HTBI primers produced the TCR beta libraries. Each CDR3 protein gets one entry after TCRdb re-called the multiplex PCR reads with MiXCR. The sample has hundreds of thousands of distinct CDR3 sequences; about 15% are singletons. The time point was: newly diagnosed GD, antithyroid drugs for less than 3 months. RNA from PBMCs was the source of the TCR library. The ends were cut back, 5 bases at V and 3 bases at J, with 18 bases in the middle. This CDR3 has 16 residues. The V gene's germline CDR1 is MDHEN and CDR2 SYDVKM. The data were also submitted as part of a second study, on T cells in Graves' hyperthyroidism and ophthalmopathy. From that paper: Exclusion of a patient resulted from uncontrolled infection, other autoimmune disease, pregnancy or lactation.

The origin of this receptor is a woman aged 30 to 39 with Graves disease. V is TRBV28 and J is TRBJ2-3; weak D call: TRBD1 (6 bases). This specimen consisted of peripheral blood mononuclear cells (PBMCs), obtained at new diagnosis, from a patient treated with antithyroid drugs. The CDR3 region has the DNA TGTGCCAGCAGTACAAACAGGGTCGAGGGGACAGATACGCAGTATTTT. This encodes CASSTNRVEGTDTQYF.